This TCR beta chain was recorded in a study of T cell responses to AZD1222 COVID-19 vaccine. Whole-study findings and limits: The breadth and depth of Spike-specific TCRs increased once two AZD1222 doses had been given. Spike-wide vaccine-associated CD4 TCRs dominated at 160-218 and 743-854. The donors showed a predominance of white British ancestry and of females, with possible underestimation of clonal diversity.

Regarding this clone: Its antigen is undetermined.

Data came from immunoSEQ multiplex PCR; TCRdb stores just in-frame clones and leaves some out. The data show approximately 200,000 clones, 90% to 95% seen once. Germline V gene sequence: CDR1 LNHDA, CDR2 SQIVND (reference sequence). The CDR3 spans 12 residues. Trimming left V 4 bases short and J 1 base short, with 5 bases between. This clonotype was sampled from an adult in good health. Sequenced here: peripheral blood, sampled on day 0 of AZD1222 vaccination. The chain has TRBV19 and TRBJ2-7, with D possibly TRBD1 on 5 matching bases. CDR3 residues: CASSTGSYEQYF. CDR3 coding DNA: TGTGCCAGTAGTACAGGGTCCTACGAGCAGTACTTC.